The next 10 T cell receptor beta chains were all read from a single sample in a study of control samples from healthy donors and cancer patients. Measured with immunoSEQ multiplex PCR; TCRdb has only the in-frame clones, and not every one. The sample holds about 50,000 clones, over 90% seen once. The sequenced sample was PBMCs. The origin of the receptors is a woman between 45 and 65 years old with head and neck cancer.

The V and J genes are TRBV3-1 (or the pseudogene TRBV3-2) and TRBJ2-1; TRBD2 matches 14 bases. The CDR3 spans 18 residues. V was pared by 4 bases and J by 8 bases, with 13 bases of the junction left unmatched. The germline gives CDR1 LGHDT, CDR2 YNNKEL (reference sequence). CDR3 region: CASSLRRLAGGHGDEQFF. The DNA for the CDR3 is TGTGCCAGCAGCCTAAGGCGACTAGCGGGGGGGCATGGAGATGAGCAGTTCTTC.

V usage is TRBV24-1 and J usage is TRBJ1-5; 7 bases match TRBD1. There are 15 residues in the CDR3. The germline V gene encodes CDR1 KGHDR and CDR2 SFDVKD. V was pared by 4 bases and J by 1 base, with 3 bases of the junction left unmatched. The CDR3 DNA is TGTGCCACCAGTGACCGGGGACAGAGCAATCAGCCCCAGCATTTT. Encoded protein: CATSDRGQSNQPQHF.

This clone was found once. The chain is built from TRBV4-1 and TRBJ1-1; D is unclear. The V and J ends lost 0 bases and 0 bases respectively, with 5 bases between them. Germline values: CDR1 MGHRA, CDR2 YSYEKL. There are 14 residues in the CDR3. DNA of the CDR3: TGCGCCAGCAGCCAAGATCGCTTGAACACTGAAGCTTTCTTT. Encoded protein: CASSQDRLNTEAFF.

The J gene is TRBJ1-1, the V gene TRBV12-3 or TRBV12-4; D remains unclear. The V end lost 6 bases, the J end lost 2 bases, and 4 bases lay between the germline ends. The CDR3 extends over 11 amino acids. Here the CDR3 DNA reads TGTGCCAGCAGGGGTAACACTGAAGCTTTCTTT. Encoded protein: CASRGNTEAFF.

The rearrangement joins TRBV7-9 to TRBJ2-3; 11 bases are shared with TRBD1. Germline V gives CDR1 SEHNR, CDR2 FQNEAQ (reference sequence). V lost 6 bases and J lost 3; bases outside the gene matches: 8. The length of the CDR3 is 16 residues. DNA of the CDR3: TGTGCCAGCAGGACCCCGGACAGGGGGCTAACAGATACGCAGTATTTT. Translating gives CASRTPDRGLTDTQYF.

The chain is built from TRBV6-2 or TRBV6-3 and TRBJ2-3; weak D call: TRBD1 (6 bases). This CDR3 region has 13 residues. V lost 6 bases and J lost 2, with 9 bases in between. From germline, CDR1 is MNHEY and CDR2 SVGEGT. The CDR3 is CASSTGFTDTQYF. The CDR3 nucleotides are TGTGCCAGCAGCACAGGGTTCACAGATACGCAGTATTTT.

This chain connects TRBV27 to TRBJ1-5; D is uncertain. This CDR3 comprises 13 residues. Trimming took off 5 bases at V and 1 base at J, with 6 bases between the two ends. Germline CDR1 reads MNHEY; CDR2 reads SMNVEV (reference sequence). The CDR3 sequence is CASSPRSNQPQHF. The DNA for the CDR3 is TGTGCCAGCAGTCCCCGGAGCAATCAGCCCCAGCATTTT.

This chain connects TRBV11-1 to TRBJ1-3; no clear D gene. Germline V gene lookup returns CDR1 SGHAT and CDR2 FQDESV (reference sequence). V lost 4 bases and J 0 bases, leaving 10 bases between the germline ends. This CDR3 spans 15 amino acids. Here the CDR3 reads CASSSNEDSGNTIYF. In nucleotides, the CDR3 is TGTGCCAGCAGCTCAAACGAAGACTCTGGAAACACCATATATTTT.

The rearrangement joins TRBV7-2 to TRBJ2-1; D might be TRBD2 (5 bases). The CDR3 is 14 amino acids. The V gene's germline CDR1 is SGHTA and CDR2 FQGNSA. Trimming took 0 bases from V and 2 from J, leaving 5 bases between them. The CDR3 sequence is CASSLATTYNEQFF. Written as DNA, the CDR3 is TGTGCCAGCAGCTTAGCGACTACCTACAATGAGCAGTTCTTC.

The V gene is TRBV19, the J gene TRBJ2-2; 10 positions agree with TRBD2. Germline V gene lookup returns CDR1 LNHDA and CDR2 SQIVND (reference sequence). The CDR3 runs 16 residues. V was pared by 4 bases and J by 4 bases, with 6 bases of the junction left unmatched. CDR3 amino acids: CASSTLAGAPTGELFF. DNA of the CDR3: TGTGCCAGTAGTACCCTAGCGGGGGCCCCCACCGGGGAGCTGTTTTTT. Together with reference TRBV19 and TRBJ2-2, the CDR3 gives the full variable domain: DGGITQSPKYLFRKEGQNVTLSCEQNLNHDAMYWYRQDPGQGLRLIYYSQIVNDFQKGDIAEGYSVSREKKESFPLTVTSAQKNPTAFYLCASSTLAGAPTGELFFGEGSRLTVL.